This T cell receptor (beta chain) was obtained from a study of blood T cell repertoires in COVID-19. The wider study: T cells, B-cell-depleted T cells, or PBMCs supplied cDNA or gDNA.

The CDR3 length is 14 residues. Unmatched junction bases numbered 8, after V lost 2 bases and J lost 8 bases. CDR1 and CDR2 from the germline V gene are SNHLY and FYNNEI. Sequenced by immunoSEQ multiplex PCR; TCRdb stores in-frame clones only, minus some. The sample lists roughly 250,000 clones, approximately 80% occurring once. The V call is TRBV2, the J call TRBJ1-2, with TRBD1 matching over 7 bases. This receptor was taken from a woman in her 70s with acute or convalescent COVID-19. Sample: peripheral blood. The CDR3 sequence is CASSEYRGPGGYTF. CDR3 DNA: TGTGCCAGCAGTGAATACAGGGGTCCGGGCGGCTACACCTTC.